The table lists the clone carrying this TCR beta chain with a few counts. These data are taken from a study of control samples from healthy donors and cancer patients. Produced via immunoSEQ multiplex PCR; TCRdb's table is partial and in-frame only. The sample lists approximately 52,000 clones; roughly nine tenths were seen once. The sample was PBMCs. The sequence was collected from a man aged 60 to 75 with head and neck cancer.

The CDR3, as DNA: TGTGCCACCAGTGATGAATCAGGGGGCACAGATACGCAGTATTTT. It codes for CATSDESGGTDTQYF. The V call is TRBV24-1, the J call TRBJ2-3; D may be TRBD1 (6 bases). This CDR3 is built from 15 residues. Between the trimmed V and J ends, which lost 3 bases and 1 base, there was a span of 10 bases. Germline V lookup: CDR1 KGHDR, CDR2 SFDVKD.